Following are 13 T cell receptor beta chains from one sample sequenced in a study of PD-1 blockade in classical Hodgkin lymphoma. Each of the patients experienced relapse following autologous stem cell transplantation, and their brentuximab vedotin exposure differed. Assay: immunoSEQ multiplex PCR; the TCRdb copy retains only in-frame clones and omits some. The sample lists about 84,000 clones; 89% were seen once. Here the sequenced sample was peripheral blood mononuclear cells (PBMCs), taken at baseline. These TCRs come from a human donor with classical Hodgkin lymphoma.

This clone was found once. The CDR3 loop is CASSLYSMNTEAFF. In DNA form, the CDR3 reads TGTGCCAGCAGCTTGTACAGCATGAACACTGAAGCTTTCTTT. This chain joins TRBV7-2 and TRBJ1-1; D gene unclear. V was pared by 3 bases and J by 0 bases, with 8 bases between. This CDR3 is 14 amino acids long. Germline-derived CDR1 and CDR2 are SGHTA and FQGNSA.

The chain recombines TRBV28 with TRBJ2-7; D may match TRBD1 or TRBD2 (6 bases each). CDR1 and CDR2 from the germline V gene are MDHEN and SYDVKM. V lost 6 bases and J 2 bases, leaving 14 bases between the germline ends. This CDR3 has 14 residues. CDR3 nucleotide sequence: TGTGCCAGCAGGGAGGGACATCCAGCCTACGAGCAGTACTTC. Translation gives CASREGHPAYEQYF.

The chain recombines TRBV5-1 with TRBJ2-5; TRBD1 matches at 9 bases. This CDR3 comprises 16 residues. V was pared by 4 bases and J by 4 bases, with 11 bases of the junction left unmatched. The germline CDR1 and CDR2 sequences are SGHRS and YFSETQ. For the CDR3, the DNA is TGCGCCAGCAGCCAGTCGGGACAGGGAGGATCAGAGACCCAGTACTTC. Translating it yields CASSQSGQGGSETQYF.

The rearrangement uses TRBV19 and TRBJ1-1; no firm D call. Germline V gene data show CDR1 as LNHDA and CDR2 as SQIVND (reference sequence). The CDR3 spans 13 residues. V gave up 6 bases and J gave up 1 base, with 9 bases separating them. The CDR3 coding sequence is TGTGCCAGTAGAGACGACGGGAACACTGAAGCTTTCTTT. It codes for CASRDDGNTEAFF.

The V and J genes are TRBV2 and TRBJ2-2, with 9 nucleotides matching TRBD2. The CDR3 extends over 13 amino acids. Germline V gene sequence: CDR1 SNHLY, CDR2 FYNNEI. After removal of 6 bases from V and 8 bases from J, the junction contained 4 bases not matched to a gene. As DNA, the CDR3 is TGTGCCAGCAGGGGACTAGCTCTGGGGGAGCTGTTTTTT. As protein: CASRGLALGELFF.

Here the CDR3 reads CASSPHRQAPSYNEQFF. The CDR3 DNA reads as TGTGCCAGCAGCCCACATAGACAGGCCCCCTCCTACAATGAGCAGTTCTTC. This chain connects TRBV7-9 to TRBJ2-1; maybe TRBD1 (6 bases). V was cut by 5 bases and J by 0 bases, with 17 bases left in between. The germline gives CDR1 SEHNR, CDR2 FQNEAQ (reference sequence). The CDR3 length is 17 residues.

The rearrangement joins TRBV25-1 to TRBJ2-3; 7 bases line up with TRBD2. From germline, CDR1 is MGHDK and CDR2 SYGVNS. The CDR3 has 14 residues. With 5 bases clipped from V and 4 bases from J, the junction kept 6 bases outside the gene matches. The CDR3 loop reads CASSWEGQADTQYF. In nucleotides, the CDR3 is TGTGCCAGCAGTTGGGAGGGCCAGGCAGATACGCAGTATTTT.

As to this clone: Other DNA sequences of this sample code for an identical CDR3. V is TRBV7-9 and J is TRBJ1-2; D might be TRBD1 (6 bases). The CDR3 sequence is 15 residues long. Germline assignment: CDR1 SEHNR and CDR2 FQNEAQ (reference sequence). V was pared by 5 bases and J by 2 bases, with 15 bases between. CDR3 in DNA: TGTGCCAGCAGCCCGACGGGCGGGGGCAACTATGGCTACACCTTC. Amino acids: CASSPTGGGNYGYTF.

The sample holds one count of this clone. In DNA form, the CDR3 reads TGTGCCAGCAGTGAAGCTCTGGGGTTTTTGGATGGCTACACCTTC. Its translation is CASSEALGFLDGYTF. This chain joins TRBV6-1 and TRBJ1-2; D is ambiguous. V gave up 0 bases and J gave up 6 bases, with 14 bases separating them. Germline loops: CDR1 MNHNS, CDR2 SASEGT. This CDR3 region has 15 residues.

This chain connects TRBV6-5 to TRBJ2-7; D tentatively reads TRBD1 or TRBD2 (5 bases each). CDR1 and CDR2 (germline): MNHEY, SVGAGI. Trimming removed 5 bases from V and 4 bases from J, with 18 bases in between. CDR3 length: 15 residues. The CDR3 sequence: CASSNEGLPGYEQYF. CDR3 DNA: TGTGCCAGCAGTAACGAGGGGTTACCCGGATACGAGCAGTACTTC.

The chain employs TRBV5-1 and TRBJ2-5; D not resolved. The CDR3 runs 16 residues. Germline values: CDR1 SGHRS, CDR2 YFSETQ. Trimming took off 4 bases at V and 9 bases at J, with 25 bases between the two ends. CDR3 coding DNA: TGCGCCAGCAGCCCACCCAGTTCCGACCCCAGGAGATCCCAGTACTTC. As protein: CASSPPSSDPRRSQYF. Based on the CDR3 plus reference TRBV5-1 and TRBJ2-5, the full variable domain is KAGVTQTPRYLIKTRGQQVTLSCSPISGHRSVSWYQQTPGQGLQFLFEYFSETQRNKGNFPGRFSGRQFSNSRSEMNVSTLELGDSALYLCASSPPSSDPRRSQYFGPGTRLLVL.

The chain employs TRBV5-1 and TRBJ1-1; D ambiguous. Between the trimmed V and J ends, which lost 2 bases and 1 base, there was a span of 6 bases. The CDR3 sequence is 13 residues long. The germline CDR1 and CDR2 sequences are SGHRS and YFSETQ. The CDR3 spells CASSFRENTEAFF. The CDR3 DNA is TGCGCCAGCAGCTTTCGAGAGAACACTGAAGCTTTCTTT.

The chain employs TRBV7-9 and TRBJ1-2; D perhaps matches TRBD1 (5 bases). Trimming removed 1 base from V and 6 bases from J, with 15 bases in between. CDR3 size: 15 residues. Per the germline V gene, CDR1 is SEHNR and CDR2 is FQNEAQ (reference sequence). CDR3 sequence reads: CASSLGGSFEDGYTF. The DNA of the CDR3 is TGTGCCAGCAGCTTAGGGGGCAGTTTCGAAGATGGCTACACCTTC.